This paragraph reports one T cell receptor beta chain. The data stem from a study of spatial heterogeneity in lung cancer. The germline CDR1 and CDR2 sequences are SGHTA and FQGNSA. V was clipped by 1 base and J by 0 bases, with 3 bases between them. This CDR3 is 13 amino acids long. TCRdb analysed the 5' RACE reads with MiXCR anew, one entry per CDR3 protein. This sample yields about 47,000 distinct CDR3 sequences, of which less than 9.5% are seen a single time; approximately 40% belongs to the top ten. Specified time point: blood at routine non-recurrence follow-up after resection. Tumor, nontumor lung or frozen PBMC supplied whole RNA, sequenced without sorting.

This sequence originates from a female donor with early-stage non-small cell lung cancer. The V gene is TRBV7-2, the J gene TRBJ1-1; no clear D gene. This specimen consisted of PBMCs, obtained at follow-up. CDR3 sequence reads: CASSLELNTEAFF. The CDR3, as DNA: TGTGCCAGCAGCTTAGAACTGAACACTGAAGCTTTCTTT.